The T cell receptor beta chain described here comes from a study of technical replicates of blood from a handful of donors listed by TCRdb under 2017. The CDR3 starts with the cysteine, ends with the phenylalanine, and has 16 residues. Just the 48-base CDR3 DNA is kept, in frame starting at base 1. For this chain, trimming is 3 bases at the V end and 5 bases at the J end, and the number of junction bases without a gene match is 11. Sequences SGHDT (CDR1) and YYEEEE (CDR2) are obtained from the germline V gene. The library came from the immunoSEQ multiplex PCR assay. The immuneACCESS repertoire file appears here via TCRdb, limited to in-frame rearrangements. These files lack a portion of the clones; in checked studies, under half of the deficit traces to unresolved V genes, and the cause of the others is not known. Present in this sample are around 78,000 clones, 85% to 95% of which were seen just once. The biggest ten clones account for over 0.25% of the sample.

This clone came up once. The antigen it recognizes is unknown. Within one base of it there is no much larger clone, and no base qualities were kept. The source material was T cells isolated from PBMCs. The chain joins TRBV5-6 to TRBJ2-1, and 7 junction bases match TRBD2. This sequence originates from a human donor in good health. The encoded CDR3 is CASSYQTGLLNNEQFF. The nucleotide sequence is TGTGCCAGCAGCTACCAAACGGGACTACTAAACAATGAGCAGTTCTTC.